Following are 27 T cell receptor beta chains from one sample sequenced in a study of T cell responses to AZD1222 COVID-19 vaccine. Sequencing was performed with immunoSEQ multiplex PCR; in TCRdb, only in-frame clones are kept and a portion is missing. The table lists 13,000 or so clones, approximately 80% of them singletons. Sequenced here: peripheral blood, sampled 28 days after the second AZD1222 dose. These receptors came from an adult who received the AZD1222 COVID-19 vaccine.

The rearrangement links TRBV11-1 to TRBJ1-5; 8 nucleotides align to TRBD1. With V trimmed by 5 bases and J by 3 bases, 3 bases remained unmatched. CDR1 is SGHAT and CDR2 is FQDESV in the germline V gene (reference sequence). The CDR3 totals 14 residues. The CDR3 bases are TGTGCCAGCAGCCAGACAGGGGTCAATCAGCCCCAGCATTTT. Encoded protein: CASSQTGVNQPQHF.

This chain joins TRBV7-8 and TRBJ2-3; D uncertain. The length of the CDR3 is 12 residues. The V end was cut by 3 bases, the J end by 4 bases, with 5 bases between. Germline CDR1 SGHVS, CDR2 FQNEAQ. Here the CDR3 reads CASSFGPDTQYF. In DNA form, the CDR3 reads TGTGCCAGCAGCTTTGGGCCAGATACGCAGTATTTT.

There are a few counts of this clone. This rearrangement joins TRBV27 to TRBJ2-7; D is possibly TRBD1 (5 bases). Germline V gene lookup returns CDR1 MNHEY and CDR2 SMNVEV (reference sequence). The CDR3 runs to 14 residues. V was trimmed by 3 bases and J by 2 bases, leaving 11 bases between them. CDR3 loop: CASSFQGDAYEQYF. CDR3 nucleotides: TGTGCCAGCAGTTTCCAGGGTGACGCCTACGAGCAGTACTTC.

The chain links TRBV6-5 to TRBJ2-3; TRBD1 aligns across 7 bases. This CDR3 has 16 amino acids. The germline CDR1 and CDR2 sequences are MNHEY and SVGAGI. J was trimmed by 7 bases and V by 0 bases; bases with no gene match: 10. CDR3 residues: CASSYSIARGFYTQYF. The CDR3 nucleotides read TGTGCCAGCAGTTACTCAATCGCCAGGGGGTTTTATACGCAGTATTTT.

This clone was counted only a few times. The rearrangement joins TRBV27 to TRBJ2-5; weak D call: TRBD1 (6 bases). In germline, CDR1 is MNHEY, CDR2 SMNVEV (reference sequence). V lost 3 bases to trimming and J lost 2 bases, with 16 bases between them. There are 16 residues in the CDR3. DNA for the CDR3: TGTGCCAGCAGTTTTGGTTTTGGGGGCCTTCAAGAGACCCAGTACTTC. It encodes CASSFGFGGLQETQYF.

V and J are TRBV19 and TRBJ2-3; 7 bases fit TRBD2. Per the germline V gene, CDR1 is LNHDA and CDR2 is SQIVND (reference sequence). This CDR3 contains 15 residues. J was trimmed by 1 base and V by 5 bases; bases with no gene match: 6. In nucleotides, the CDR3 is TGTGCCAGTAGTGTCCGACTAGCTCGCACAGATACGCAGTATTTT. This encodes CASSVRLARTDTQYF.

CDR3 DNA: TGTGCCAGCAGGGGACAGGGAAGTAACACTGAAGCTTTCTTT. Protein product: CASRGQGSNTEAFF. V and J are TRBV2 and TRBJ1-1, with 9 positions matching TRBD1. The CDR3 has 14 amino acids. In germline, CDR1 is SNHLY, CDR2 FYNNEI. Germline trimming cut 6 bases from V and 2 bases from J; bases unmatched to any gene: 4.

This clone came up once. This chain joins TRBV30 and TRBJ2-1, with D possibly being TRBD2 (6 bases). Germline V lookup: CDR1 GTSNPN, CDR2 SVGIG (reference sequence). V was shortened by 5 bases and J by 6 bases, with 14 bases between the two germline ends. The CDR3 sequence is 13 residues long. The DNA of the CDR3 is TGTGCCTGGGCCGGGGGATGGCCCAATGAGCAGTTCTTC. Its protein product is CAWAGGWPNEQFF.

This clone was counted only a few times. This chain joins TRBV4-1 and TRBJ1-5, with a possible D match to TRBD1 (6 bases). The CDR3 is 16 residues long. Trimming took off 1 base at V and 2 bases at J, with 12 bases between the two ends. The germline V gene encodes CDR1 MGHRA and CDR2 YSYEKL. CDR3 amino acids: CASSQVVGGRNQPQHF. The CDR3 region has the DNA TGCGCCAGCAGCCAAGTGGTGGGGGGCCGCAATCAGCCCCAGCATTTT.

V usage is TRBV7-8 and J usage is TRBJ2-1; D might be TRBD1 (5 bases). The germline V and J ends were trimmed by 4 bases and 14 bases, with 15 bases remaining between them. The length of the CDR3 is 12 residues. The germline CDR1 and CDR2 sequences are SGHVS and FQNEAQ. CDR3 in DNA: TGTGCCAGCAGCTCAGGCAGACAGAAGAAGTTCTTC. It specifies CASSSGRQKKFF.

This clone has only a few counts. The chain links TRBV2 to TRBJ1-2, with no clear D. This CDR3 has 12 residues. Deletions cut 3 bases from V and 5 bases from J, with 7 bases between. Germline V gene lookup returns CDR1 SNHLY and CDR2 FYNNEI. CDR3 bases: TGTGCCAGCAGTGATGGCCGTTATGGCTACACCTTC. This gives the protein CASSDGRYGYTF. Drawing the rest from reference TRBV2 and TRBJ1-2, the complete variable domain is EPEVTQTPSHQVTQMGQEVILRCVPISNHLYFYWYRQILGQKVEFLVSFYNNEISEKSEIFDDQFSVERPDGSNFTLKIRSTKLEDSAMYFCASSDGRYGYTFGSGTRLTVV.

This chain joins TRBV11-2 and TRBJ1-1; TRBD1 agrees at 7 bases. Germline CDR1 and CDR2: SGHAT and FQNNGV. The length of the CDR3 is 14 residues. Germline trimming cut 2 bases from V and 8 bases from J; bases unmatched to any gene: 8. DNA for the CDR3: TGTGCCAGCAGCTTAACAGACAGGGTGTTAGAAGCTTTCTTT. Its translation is CASSLTDRVLEAFF.

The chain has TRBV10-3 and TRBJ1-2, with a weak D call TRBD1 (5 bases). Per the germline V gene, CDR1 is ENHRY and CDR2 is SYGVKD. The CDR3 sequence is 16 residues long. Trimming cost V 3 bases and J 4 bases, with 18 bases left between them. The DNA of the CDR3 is TGTGCCATCAGTGAAACTCTAGGGGTTTCGACCTATGGCTACACCTTC. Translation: CAISETLGVSTYGYTF.

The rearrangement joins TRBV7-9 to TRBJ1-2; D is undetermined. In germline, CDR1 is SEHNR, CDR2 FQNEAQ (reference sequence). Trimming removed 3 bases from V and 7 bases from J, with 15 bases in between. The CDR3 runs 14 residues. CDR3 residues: CASSLSQVFSGYTF. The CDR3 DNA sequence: TGTGCCAGCAGCTTGAGCCAGGTATTTTCTGGCTACACCTTC. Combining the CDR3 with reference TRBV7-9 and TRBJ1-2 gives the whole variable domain DTGVSQNPRHKITKRGQNVTFRCDPISEHNRLYWYRQTLGQGPEFLTYFQNEAQLEKSRLLSDRFSAERPKGSFSTLEIQRTEQGDSAMYLCASSLSQVFSGYTFGSGTRLTVV.

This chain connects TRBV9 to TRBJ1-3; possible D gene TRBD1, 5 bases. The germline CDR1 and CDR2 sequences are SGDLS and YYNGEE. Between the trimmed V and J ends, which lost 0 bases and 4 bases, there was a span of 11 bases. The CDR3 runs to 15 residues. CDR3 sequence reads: CASSVVGGLGNTIYF. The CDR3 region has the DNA TGTGCCAGCAGCGTAGTCGGGGGGTTAGGAAACACCATATATTTT.

The CDR3 DNA sequence: TGTGCCAGTAGTATAGGAACTAGCGGGAGAGTAAGAGAGACCCAGTACTTC. This encodes CASSIGTSGRVRETQYF. V gene TRBV19 combines with J gene TRBJ2-5, with TRBD2 matching over 11 bases. The germline V gene encodes CDR1 LNHDA and CDR2 SQIVND (reference sequence). The CDR3 is made up of 17 amino acids. V trimming: 1 base; J trimming: 4 bases; junction bases outside the gene matches: 8.

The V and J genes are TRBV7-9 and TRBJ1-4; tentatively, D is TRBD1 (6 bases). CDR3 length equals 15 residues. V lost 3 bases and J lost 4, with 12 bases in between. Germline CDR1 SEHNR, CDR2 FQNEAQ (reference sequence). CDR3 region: CASSFPQGFNEKLFF. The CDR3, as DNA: TGTGCCAGCAGCTTTCCTCAGGGGTTTAATGAAAAACTGTTTTTT.

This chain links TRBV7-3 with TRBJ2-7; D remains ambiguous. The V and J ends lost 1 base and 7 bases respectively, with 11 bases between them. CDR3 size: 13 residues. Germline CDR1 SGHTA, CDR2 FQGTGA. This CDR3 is CASSLNPWGEQYF. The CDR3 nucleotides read TGTGCCAGCAGCTTAAATCCCTGGGGAGAGCAGTACTTC.

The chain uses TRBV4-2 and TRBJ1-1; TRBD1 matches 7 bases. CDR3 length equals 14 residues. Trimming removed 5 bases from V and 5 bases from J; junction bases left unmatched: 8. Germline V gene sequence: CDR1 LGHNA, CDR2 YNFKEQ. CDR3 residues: CASSYSTGRTEAFF. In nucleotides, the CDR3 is TGTGCCAGCAGCTATTCGACAGGGCGAACTGAAGCTTTCTTT.

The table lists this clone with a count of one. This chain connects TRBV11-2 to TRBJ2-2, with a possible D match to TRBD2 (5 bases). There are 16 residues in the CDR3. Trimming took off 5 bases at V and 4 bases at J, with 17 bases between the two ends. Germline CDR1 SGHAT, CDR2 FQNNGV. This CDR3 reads CASSPPTRVGTGELFF. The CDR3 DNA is TGTGCCAGCAGCCCACCCACTAGGGTTGGCACCGGGGAGCTGTTTTTT.

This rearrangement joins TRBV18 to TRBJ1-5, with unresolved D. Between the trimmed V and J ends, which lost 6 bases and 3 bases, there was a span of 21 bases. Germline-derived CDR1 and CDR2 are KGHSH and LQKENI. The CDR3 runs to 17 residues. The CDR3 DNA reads TGTGCCAGCTCCCCGCGAGGTCCGGGTCGAGTCAATCAGCCCCAGCATTTT. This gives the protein CASSPRGPGRVNQPQHF. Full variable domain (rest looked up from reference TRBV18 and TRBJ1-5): NAGVMQNPRHLVRRRGQEARLRCSPMKGHSHVYWYRQLPEEGLKFMVYLQKENIIDESGMPKERFSAEFPKEGPSILRIQQVVRGDSAAYFCASSPRGPGRVNQPQHFGDGTRLSIL.

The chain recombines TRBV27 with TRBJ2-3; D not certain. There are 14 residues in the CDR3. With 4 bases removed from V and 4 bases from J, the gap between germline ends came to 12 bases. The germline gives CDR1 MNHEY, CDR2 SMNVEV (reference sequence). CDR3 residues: CASSYVGSSDTQYF. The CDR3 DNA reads TGTGCCAGCAGTTACGTGGGCTCATCAGATACGCAGTATTTT.

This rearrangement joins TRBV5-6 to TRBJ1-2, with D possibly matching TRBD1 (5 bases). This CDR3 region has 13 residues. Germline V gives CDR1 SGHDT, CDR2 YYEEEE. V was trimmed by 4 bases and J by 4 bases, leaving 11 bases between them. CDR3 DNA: TGTGCCAGCAGCCAGGGACTTTTCTATGGCTACACCTTC. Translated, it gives CASSQGLFYGYTF.

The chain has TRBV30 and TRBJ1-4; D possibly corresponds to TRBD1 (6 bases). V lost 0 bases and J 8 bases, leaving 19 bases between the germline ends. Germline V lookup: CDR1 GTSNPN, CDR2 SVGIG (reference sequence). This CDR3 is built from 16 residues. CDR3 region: CAWSVGLGRGGEKLFF. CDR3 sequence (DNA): TGTGCCTGGAGTGTTGGCTTGGGCAGGGGTGGGGAAAAACTGTTTTTT.

This CDR3 reads CASSLGTGGQETQYF. In nucleotides, the CDR3 is TGCGCCAGCAGCCTCGGGACAGGGGGGCAAGAGACCCAGTACTTC. J is TRBJ2-5 and V is TRBV5-1, with 11 positions matching TRBD1. The J segment lost 2 bases and the V segment lost 4 bases, leaving 4 bases of the junction unmatched. The CDR3 covers 15 residues. CDR1 is SGHRS, CDR2 YFSETQ, per germline.

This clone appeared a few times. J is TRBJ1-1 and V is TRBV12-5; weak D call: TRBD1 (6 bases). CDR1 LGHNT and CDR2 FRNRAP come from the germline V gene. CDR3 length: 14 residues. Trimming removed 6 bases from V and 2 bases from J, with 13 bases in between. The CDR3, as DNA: TGTGCTAGTGGGGAAGGACAGTTAAACACTGAAGCTTTCTTT. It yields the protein CASGEGQLNTEAFF.

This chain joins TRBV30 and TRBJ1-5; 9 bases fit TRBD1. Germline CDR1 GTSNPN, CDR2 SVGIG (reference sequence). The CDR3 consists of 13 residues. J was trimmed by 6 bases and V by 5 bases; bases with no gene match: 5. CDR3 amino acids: CAWGDRASQPQHF. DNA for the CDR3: TGTGCCTGGGGGGACAGGGCTAGTCAGCCCCAGCATTTT. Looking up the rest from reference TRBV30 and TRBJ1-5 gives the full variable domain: SQTIHQWPATLVQPVGSPLSLECTVEGTSNPNLYWYRQAAGRGLQLLFYSVGIGQISSEVPQNLSASRPQDRQFILSSKKLLLSDSGFYLCAWGDRASQPQHFGDGTRLSIL.